The 31 T cell receptor beta chains given below trace back to one sample, sequenced in a study of blood T cell repertoires in COVID-19 (dated by TCRdb to 2018 to 2021). Library generation was performed with the immunoSEQ multiplex PCR assay. Held by TCRdb, this immuneACCESS table contains in-frame sequences only and omits some clones. Under half of the omission traces to an unresolved V gene where checked; the cause of the rest is unknown. This sample holds more than 300,000 clones; 80% to 90% were observed only once. The top ten clones comprise approximately 6.5% of the sample. Sequenced material: peripheral blood. The origin of the receptors is a man in his late teens or twenties who had recovered from COVID-19.

This chain uses TRBV7-2 with TRBJ1-3; TRBD1 matches at 7 bases. Germline V CDR1 and CDR2: SGHTA, FQGNSA. The CDR3 is 16 amino acids. Trimming cost V 4 bases and J 1 base; bases outside gene matches: 7. The chain's CDR3 is CASSSQGVKSGNTIYF. CDR3 nucleotide sequence: TGTGCCAGCAGCTCCCAGGGGGTCAAATCTGGAAACACCATATATTTT.

The rearrangement joins TRBV9 to TRBJ2-5; no clear D. Germline values: CDR1 SGDLS, CDR2 YYNGEE. With 0 bases removed from V and 0 bases from J, the gap between germline ends came to 3 bases. The CDR3 length is 13 residues. The CDR3 region is CASSVADQETQYF. The CDR3 nucleotides are TGTGCCAGCAGCGTAGCAGACCAAGAGACCCAGTACTTC.

V gene TRBV19 combines with J gene TRBJ2-2; TRBD2 aligns across 9 bases. J lost 4 bases, V lost 4 bases, and 4 bases had no gene match. The CDR3 totals 15 residues. The germline CDR1 and CDR2 sequences are LNHDA and SQIVND (reference sequence). The CDR3 sequence is CASSSSGRTTGELFF. CDR3 sequence (DNA): TGTGCCAGTAGTAGCAGCGGGAGGACCACCGGGGAGCTGTTTTTT.

The chain is built from TRBV6-5 and TRBJ1-6, with 9 positions matching TRBD1. There are 15 residues in the CDR3. V shed 6 bases and J 5 bases; nucleotides not matched to a gene: 5. The germline V gene has CDR1 MNHEY and CDR2 SVGAGI. The CDR3 reads CASRYRGLNNSPLHF. CDR3 sequence (DNA): TGTGCCAGCAGATACAGGGGGCTGAATAATTCACCCCTCCACTTT.

The chain joins TRBV27 to TRBJ1-1, with 7 bases that match TRBD1. CDR1 is MNHEY and CDR2 is SMNVEV in the germline V gene (reference sequence). V lost 6 bases to trimming and J lost 3 bases; unmatched junction nucleotides: 4. This CDR3 has 13 amino acids. The CDR3 nucleotides read TGTGCCAGCAGGGCTGACAGGGACACTGAAGCTTTCTTT. Translation gives CASRADRDTEAFF.

V usage is TRBV6-5 and J usage is TRBJ2-7, with D perhaps TRBD2 (5 bases). Trimming shortened V by 0 bases and J by 6 bases, and 9 bases separated the two germline ends. The CDR3 consists of 13 residues. The germline V gene encodes CDR1 MNHEY and CDR2 SVGAGI. In DNA form, the CDR3 reads TGTGCCAGCAGTTACTCGAGAGGGTTCGAGCAGTACTTC. It translates to CASSYSRGFEQYF.

This chain joins TRBV5-4 and TRBJ2-5, with 8 bases identical to TRBD1. From germline, CDR1 is SGHNT and CDR2 YYREEE (reference sequence). With 5 bases clipped from V and 4 bases from J, the junction kept 7 bases outside the gene matches. CDR3 size: 14 residues. The CDR3 here is CASSLTGVVETQYF. The CDR3 DNA reads as TGTGCCAGCAGTTTGACAGGGGTTGTAGAGACCCAGTACTTC.

The chain employs TRBV7-2 and TRBJ2-3, with 12 nucleotides matching TRBD2. CDR3 length: 16 residues. With V trimmed by 1 base and J by 6 bases, 5 bases remained unmatched. Germline lookup yields CDR1 SGHTA and CDR2 FQGNSA. CDR3 loop: CASSLVTSGGWDTQYF. CDR3 nucleotide sequence: TGTGCCAGCAGCTTAGTAACTAGCGGGGGGTGGGATACGCAGTATTTT.

The chain links TRBV2 to TRBJ1-2; D unresolved. The CDR3 contains 12 residues. CDR1 is SNHLY and CDR2 is FYNNEI in the germline V gene. The V gene lost 6 bases and the J gene lost 8 bases, with 13 bases spanning the gap. In nucleotides, the CDR3 is TGTGCCAGCAGCTCGGAACAGATGGGCTACACCTTC. Its translation: CASSSEQMGYTF.

The chain has TRBV6-5 and TRBJ1-2; TRBD1 matches 7 bases. The germline CDR1 and CDR2 sequences are MNHEY and SVGAGI. The junction had 4 bases not matched to a gene; V was cut back by 6 bases and J by 0 bases. CDR3 length: 14 residues. The CDR3: CASSLGTANYGYTF. Written as DNA, the CDR3 is TGTGCCAGCAGCCTGGGGACAGCTAACTATGGCTACACCTTC.

About this clone: Other DNA sequences from this sample encode an identical CDR3 as well. V and J are TRBV9 and TRBJ1-1; 8 bases are shared with TRBD1. The length of the CDR3 is 14 residues. V lost 3 bases and J lost 4; bases outside the gene matches: 5. Germline CDR1 SGDLS, CDR2 YYNGEE. CDR3 region: CASSAGTGITEAFF. As DNA, the CDR3 is TGTGCCAGCAGCGCCGGGACAGGCATCACTGAAGCTTTCTTT.

The rearrangement uses TRBV7-9 and TRBJ1-6; tentatively, D is TRBD1 (5 bases). This CDR3 spans 19 amino acids. V was clipped by 6 bases and J by 6 bases, with 27 bases between them. The germline V gene encodes CDR1 SEHNR and CDR2 FQNEAQ (reference sequence). CDR3 sequence (DNA): TGTGCCAGCAGTTACGACAGTTGGGGAGCGGGGGGATCTAATTCACCCCTCCACTTT. It codes for CASSYDSWGAGGSNSPLHF.

V usage is TRBV11-3 and J usage is TRBJ2-3, with 13 bases fitting TRBD2. V dropped 5 bases and J dropped 6; count of bases not matched to a gene: 11. Germline CDR1 reads SGHNT; CDR2 reads YENEEA. The CDR3 runs 17 residues. CDR3 coding DNA: TGTGCCAGCAGCCCTCGACTAGCGGGAGGCTCAGGGGATACGCAGTATTTT. It is translated as CASSPRLAGGSGDTQYF.

This clone was picked up one time. The gene calls are TRBV20-1 and TRBJ1-2; D remains ambiguous. Trimming cost V 3 bases and J 2 bases, with 7 bases left between them. The CDR3 loop spans 12 amino acids. Germline V gene lookup returns CDR1 DFQATT and CDR2 SNEGSKA (reference sequence). The CDR3 spells CSASEQNYGYTF. The CDR3 coding sequence is TGCAGTGCTAGTGAACAGAACTATGGCTACACCTTC.

The chain carries TRBV6-5 and TRBJ2-7; D is perhaps TRBD2 (7 bases). Per the germline V gene, CDR1 is MNHEY and CDR2 is SVGAGI. Between the trimmed V and J ends, which lost 5 bases and 5 bases, there was a span of 19 bases. This CDR3 spans 15 amino acids. CDR3 sequence: CASSTPWGGADEQYF. The DNA of the CDR3 is TGTGCCAGCAGTACCCCATGGGGGGGCGCGGACGAGCAGTACTTC.

This clone was detected once. The gene calls are TRBV2 and TRBJ2-1; 9 bases map to TRBD1. Per germline, CDR1 SNHLY and CDR2 FYNNEI. V lost 5 bases, J lost 10 bases, and 9 bases stayed unmatched. There are 14 residues in the CDR3. In DNA form, the CDR3 reads TGTGCCAGCAGTTCGCAGGGGACAGGGAAGGAGCAGTTCTTC. As protein: CASSSQGTGKEQFF.

The rearrangement uses TRBV19 and TRBJ1-5; TRBD1 might be the D (6 bases). V shed 3 bases and J shed 4 bases, with 7 bases lying between them. Germline lookup yields CDR1 LNHDA and CDR2 SQIVND (reference sequence). This CDR3 is built from 13 residues. CDR3 sequence reads: CASSMTGNQPQHF. The CDR3 DNA is TGTGCCAGTAGTATGACAGGAAATCAGCCCCAGCATTTT. Looking up the rest from reference TRBV19 and TRBJ1-5 gives the full variable domain: DGGITQSPKYLFRKEGQNVTLSCEQNLNHDAMYWYRQDPGQGLRLIYYSQIVNDFQKGDIAEGYSVSREKKESFPLTVTSAQKNPTAFYLCASSMTGNQPQHFGDGTRLSIL.

The rearrangement uses TRBV29-1 and TRBJ2-1; tentative D call: TRBD2 (6 bases). Germline V gene lookup returns CDR1 SQVTM and CDR2 ANQGSEA. The CDR3 spans 11 residues. The V gene lost 2 bases and the J gene lost 8 bases, with 7 bases spanning the gap. Written as DNA, the CDR3 is TGCAGCGTTGAAACTAGCTATGAGCAGTTCTTC. The encoded protein is CSVETSYEQFF.

V and J are TRBV7-2 and TRBJ1-2, with a tentative D call TRBD1 (5 bases). V was trimmed by 5 bases and J by 4 bases, leaving 14 bases between them. The CDR3 covers 14 residues. The germline V gene has CDR1 SGHTA and CDR2 FQGNSA. The CDR3: CASSPRFDSYGYTF. The CDR3, as DNA: TGTGCCAGCAGCCCCCGCTTCGACAGCTATGGCTACACCTTC. Full variable domain (rest looked up from reference TRBV7-2 and TRBJ1-2): GAGVSQSPSNKVTEKGKDVELRCDPISGHTALYWYRQSLGQGLEFLIYFQGNSAPDKSGLPSDRFSAERTGGSVSTLTIQRTQQEDSAVYLCASSPRFDSYGYTFGSGTRLTVV.

The rearrangement uses TRBV2 and TRBJ2-1; 10 nucleotides line up with TRBD1. Per germline, CDR1 SNHLY and CDR2 FYNNEI. Losses at the gene ends were 4 bases for V and 2 bases for J; bases not matched to a gene: 2. CDR3 length: 15 amino acids. This CDR3 is CASSVGQGAYNEQFF. The CDR3 region has the DNA TGTGCCAGCAGTGTAGGACAGGGGGCCTACAATGAGCAGTTCTTC.

This chain links TRBV10-2 with TRBJ1-3; D might be TRBD1 (6 bases). With 6 bases removed from V and 0 bases from J, the gap between germline ends came to 9 bases. This CDR3 has 14 residues. The germline V gene encodes CDR1 WSHSY and CDR2 SAAADI. CDR3: CASSRGTSGNTIYF. Here the CDR3 DNA reads TGCGCCAGCAGCAGGGGTACCTCTGGAAACACCATATATTTT.

Only a few counts were recorded for this clone. V gene TRBV2 combines with J gene TRBJ2-3; 13 bases agree with TRBD2. With V trimmed by 6 bases and J by 6 bases, 6 bases remained unmatched. The V gene's germline CDR1 is SNHLY and CDR2 FYNNEI. This CDR3 is 15 amino acids long. The CDR3: CASRRLAGGPDTQYF. CDR3 in DNA: TGTGCCAGCAGAAGACTAGCGGGGGGACCGGATACGCAGTATTTT.

The chain has TRBV19 and TRBJ1-2; a weak D match, TRBD1 (5 bases). The CDR3 loop spans 14 amino acids. CDR1 LNHDA and CDR2 SQIVND come from the germline V gene (reference sequence). Trimming shortened V by 4 bases and J by 2 bases, and 11 bases separated the two germline ends. The CDR3 protein is CASSNQGINYGYTF. The CDR3 bases are TGTGCCAGTAGTAATCAGGGAATCAACTATGGCTACACCTTC.

This chain joins TRBV3-1 (or the pseudogene TRBV3-2) and TRBJ2-3; TRBD2 matches at 8 bases. Germline V CDR1 and CDR2: LGHDT, YNNKEL (reference sequence). V gave up 1 base and J gave up 3 bases; unmatched junction bases: 6. The CDR3 covers 16 residues. For the CDR3, the DNA is TGTGCCAGCAGCCAAGTTACGGGAGGGCCGACAGATACGCAGTATTTT. Protein: CASSQVTGGPTDTQYF.

V gene TRBV19 combines with J gene TRBJ2-1; D is unclear. V was trimmed by 0 bases and J by 3 bases, leaving 6 bases between them. The CDR3 totals 14 residues. The germline V gene has CDR1 LNHDA and CDR2 SQIVND (reference sequence). The CDR3 nucleotides are TGTGCCAGTAGTATAGAGGGCGACTACAATGAGCAGTTCTTC. Amino acids: CASSIEGDYNEQFF. The full variable domain, with the rest looked up from reference TRBV19 and TRBJ2-1, is DGGITQSPKYLFRKEGQNVTLSCEQNLNHDAMYWYRQDPGQGLRLIYYSQIVNDFQKGDIAEGYSVSREKKESFPLTVTSAQKNPTAFYLCASSIEGDYNEQFFGPGTRLTVL.

Concerning this clone: The same CDR3 arises from other DNA sequences in this sample as well. The V and J genes are TRBV5-1 and TRBJ2-5; D remains unclear. CDR3 length: 11 amino acids. V lost 4 bases to trimming and J lost 2 bases, with 3 bases between them. The germline V gene has CDR1 SGHRS and CDR2 YFSETQ. For the CDR3, the DNA is TGCGCCAGCAGCCTACAAGAGACCCAGTACTTC. It translates to CASSLQETQYF.

This chain uses TRBV19 with TRBJ2-7, with 8 bases aligning to TRBD1. Losses at the gene ends were 5 bases for V and 2 bases for J; bases not matched to a gene: 11. CDR1 and CDR2 from the germline V gene are LNHDA and SQIVND (reference sequence). CDR3 size: 16 residues. The DNA of the CDR3 is TGTGCCAGTAGTGTCCCGGGACAGGTGCCCACCTACGAGCAGTACTTC. The encoded protein is CASSVPGQVPTYEQYF.

The chain uses TRBV7-9 and TRBJ2-7; no firm D call. Germline assignment: CDR1 SEHNR and CDR2 FQNEAQ (reference sequence). The CDR3 contains 13 residues. With 5 bases removed from V and 0 bases from J, the gap between germline ends came to 8 bases. CDR3 DNA: TGTGCCAGCAGCCGCCGCAGCTCCTACGAGCAGTACTTC. Encoded protein: CASSRRSSYEQYF.

The V and J genes are TRBV9 and TRBJ2-7, with 10 bases fitting TRBD1. V trimming: 4 bases; J trimming: 5 bases; junction bases outside the gene matches: 9. Germline V gene data show CDR1 as SGDLS and CDR2 as YYNGEE. The CDR3 covers 15 residues. The CDR3 nucleotides read TGTGCCAGCAGCCCGCGACAGGGGGCTCTAGACGAGCAGTACTTC. Translated: CASSPRQGALDEQYF.

The chain combines TRBV6-5 with TRBJ1-1; tentatively, D is TRBD1 (6 bases). Germline V gene sequence: CDR1 MNHEY, CDR2 SVGAGI. The CDR3 is 15 amino acids. V was trimmed by 0 bases and J by 3 bases, leaving 11 bases between them. CDR3 nucleotides: TGTGCCAGCAGTTACTCCCAGGGGCCAGACACTGAAGCTTTCTTT. Its translation is CASSYSQGPDTEAFF.

This CDR3 reads CASSLGSANYNEQFF. As DNA, the CDR3 is TGTGCCAGCAGCTTAGGCTCAGCGAATTACAATGAGCAGTTCTTC. This chain connects TRBV7-6 to TRBJ2-1; no clear D gene. The CDR3 is 15 amino acids. The germline V gene has CDR1 SGHVS and CDR2 FNYEAQ. Trimming removed 1 base from V and 4 bases from J, with 11 bases in between. The whole variable domain, filled in from reference TRBV7-6 and TRBJ2-1, reads GAGVSQSPRYKVTKRGQDVALRCDPISGHVSLYWYRQALGQGPEFLTYFNYEAQQDKSGLPNDRFSAERPEGSISTLTIQRTEQRDSAMYRCASSLGSANYNEQFFGPGTRLTVL.